The rows below give T cell receptor beta chains drawn from one sample of a study of OX40 agonist ivuxolimab in advanced cancers. This table comes from immunoSEQ multiplex PCR, and its TCRdb copy is limited to in-frame clones, with some not included. The sample comprises tens of thousands of clones, approximately 81% of which are singletons, and 3.5% to 6% rests with the top ten. The sample consisted of CD4+ or CD8+ T cells sorted from blood, taken in a trial of the OX40 agonist ivuxolimab. These receptors came from an adult with an advanced solid tumor such as melanoma, head and neck, liver or kidney cancer. Each CDR3 is given with its conserved first and last residue.

cdr3_length | v_call | cdr3_aa
14 | TRBV29-1 | CSTGGLAGADEQFF
16 | TRBV7-3 | CASSRGLAGESGTQYF
14 | TRBV7-9 | CASSLAAGLYEQYF
14 | TRBV5-6 | CASSLVGATYEQYF
14 | TRBV9 | CASSAGTSGEKLFF
14 | TRBV6-5 | CASSRRPLGEKLFF
14 | TRBV6-1 | CASSAGYSNQPQHF
13 | TRBV5-5 | CASTSGGYETQYF
12 | TRBV6-1 | CASSLGMYEQYF
14 | TRBV10-3 | CASSLTGKGNTIYF
13 | TRBV7-9 | CASSLARATEAFF
14 | TRBV9 | CASSPRTYNSPLHF
16 | TRBV28 | CASSARPGAANEKLFF
14 | TRBV6-6 | CASSYSAFDGEQYF
15 | TRBV28 | CASSLAGPLTGELFF
14 | TRBV7-9 | CASSGGQGGSPLHF
17 | TRBV4-2 | CASSQDGASGRADTQYF
12 | TRBV15 | CATSRDAYEQYF
14 | TRBV6-4 | CASSLLGVGGEQYF
12 | TRBV5-1 | CASSFPDETQYF
15 | TRBV19 | CASSIQGGDTGELFF
15 | TRBV5-1 | CASSFGQGDYNEQFF